This TCR beta chain was found in a study of CD8+CD57+ T cells in acquired aplastic anemia. Across the whole study: The average read count for CD4+ cells in healthy donors was around 11 million. Study-level findings and limits: Patients and controls shared under 35 CD8+ CDR3 sequences, which appeared highly expressed in patients and within their immunodominant clones. With respect to CD8+ Simpson's diversity, patients and controls did not differ significantly.

The CDR3 is 15 residues long. Germline V gene lookup returns CDR1 MNHNS and CDR2 SASEGT. The V segment lost 6 bases and the J segment 5 bases; nucleotides outside the gene matches: 11. To note about this clonotype: Its antigen is unidentified.

Template material for TCR beta VDJ and CDR3 profiling consisted of genomic DNA. TCRdb re-derived calls from the reads in MiXCR, one entry per CDR3 protein. Of about 220,000 distinct CDR3 sequences in the sample, 34% were seen once. This chain connects TRBV6-1 to TRBJ2-7, with 9 bases fitting TRBD1. This receptor was taken from a human donor in good health, serving as a control. Sequencing was carried out using sorted CD4+, CD8+, or CD8+CD57+ T cells (not recorded which) from PBMCs. CDR3 loop: CASRAGTGFFHEQYF. In DNA, the CDR3 is TGTGCCAGCAGGGCCGGGACAGGGTTCTTCCACGAGCAGTACTTC.